The clone carrying this T cell receptor beta chain appeared once. No antigen is known for it. Trimming removed 2 bases from V and 3 bases from J, with 13 bases in between. This CDR3 region has 16 residues. Germline-derived CDR1 and CDR2 are MNHNY and SVGAGI (reference sequence). This sample is drawn from a study of OX40 agonist ivuxolimab in advanced cancers. Study as a whole: People in dose escalation had one of these cancers: hepatocellular carcinoma, melanoma, renal cell or head and neck cancer. Subjects had a mean age of around 60 years, with a range of roughly 20 to 79; less than 90% were male.

Regarding the study as a whole: Expanded clones were, on average, more numerous among CD8+ T cells than CD4+.

Sequencing was performed with immunoSEQ multiplex PCR; in TCRdb, only in-frame clones are kept and a portion is missing. The table has 60,000 to 75,000 clones, approximately 80% seen once; the top ten hold 1.4%. The chain joins TRBV6-6 to TRBJ2-2; TRBD1 is a possible D gene (6 bases). The material sequenced was CD4+ or CD8+ T cells sorted from blood, taken in a trial of the OX40 agonist ivuxolimab. The TCR comes from an adult with an advanced solid tumor such as melanoma, head and neck, liver or kidney cancer. The CDR3 coding sequence is TGTGCCAGCAGTTACCCCACAGGGTCGGACACCGGGGAGCTGTTTTTT. As protein: CASSYPTGSDTGELFF.